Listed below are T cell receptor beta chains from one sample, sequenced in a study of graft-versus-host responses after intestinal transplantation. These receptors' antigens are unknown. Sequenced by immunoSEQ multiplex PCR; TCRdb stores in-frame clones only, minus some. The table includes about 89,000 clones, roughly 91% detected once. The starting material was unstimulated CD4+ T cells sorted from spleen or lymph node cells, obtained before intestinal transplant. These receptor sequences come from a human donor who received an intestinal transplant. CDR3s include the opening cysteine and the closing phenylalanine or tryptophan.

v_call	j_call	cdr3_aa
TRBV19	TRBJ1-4	CASLDRATNEKLFF
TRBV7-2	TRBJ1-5	CASSLAHSPDQPQHF
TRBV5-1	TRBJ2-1	CASSRVAGTYNEQFF
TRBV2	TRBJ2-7	CASRREQGPYEQYF
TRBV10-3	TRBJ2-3	CATQAGGQGTDTQYF
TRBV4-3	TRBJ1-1	CASSQAQGAGNTEAFF
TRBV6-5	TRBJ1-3	CASSYSTDLGNTIYF
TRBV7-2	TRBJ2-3	CASSPRDRGSTDTQYF
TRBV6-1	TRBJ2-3	CASSDTGTGTDTQYF
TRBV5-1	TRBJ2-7	CASSPGSGVPYEQYF
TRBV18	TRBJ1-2	CASSPPSLMRGYTF
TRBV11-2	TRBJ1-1	CASSLGMGRVNTEAFF
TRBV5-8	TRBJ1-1	CASSSRDRVWTEAFF
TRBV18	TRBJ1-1	CASSLEQAHSEAFF
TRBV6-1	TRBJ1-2	CASSGFRGGIPHGYTF
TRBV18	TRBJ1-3	CASSPPTGTGNTIYF
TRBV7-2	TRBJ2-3	CASRSPGQPTDTQYF
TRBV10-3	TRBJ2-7	CASEHRLAGGSEQYF
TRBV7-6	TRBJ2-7	CASSLGQLYEQYF
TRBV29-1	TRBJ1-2	CSVVGQGRTLGYTF
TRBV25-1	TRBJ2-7	CASSEGQGPYEQYF
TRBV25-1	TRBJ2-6	CASSETGVGGANVLTF
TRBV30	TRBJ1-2	CAWSLSLSGGLGGYTF
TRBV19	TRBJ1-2	CASSTSQGTGGYTF
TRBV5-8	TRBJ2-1	CASRIETDYNEQFF
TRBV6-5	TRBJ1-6	CASSYDRVGYSPLHF
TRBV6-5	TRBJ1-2	CASSGHNYGYTF
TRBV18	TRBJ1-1	CASSPLPNTEAFF
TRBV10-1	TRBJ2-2	CASSSGTPRTGELFF
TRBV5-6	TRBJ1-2	CASSLTGAFIYGYTF
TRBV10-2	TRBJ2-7	CASSETSGGYPQYF
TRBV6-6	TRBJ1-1	CASSITGTEAFF
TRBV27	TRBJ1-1	CASSRAGGMNTEAFF
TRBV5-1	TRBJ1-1	CASSLDTGDTEAFF
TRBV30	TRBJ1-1	CAWSPIVRGPEAFF